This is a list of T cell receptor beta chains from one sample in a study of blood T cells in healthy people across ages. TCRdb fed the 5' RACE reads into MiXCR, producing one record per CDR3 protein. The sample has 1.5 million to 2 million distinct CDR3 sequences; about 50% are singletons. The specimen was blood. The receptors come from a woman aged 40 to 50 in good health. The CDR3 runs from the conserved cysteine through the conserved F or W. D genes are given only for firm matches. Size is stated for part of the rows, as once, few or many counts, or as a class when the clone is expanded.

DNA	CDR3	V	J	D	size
TGCGCCAGCACGAGCCAGATTTCGGCGAATGAGCAGTTCTTC	CASTSQISANEQFF	TRBV5-1	TRBJ2-1	-	-
TGTGCCAGCGGGGAGCTCAGGCACAATGAGCAGTTCTTC	CASGELRHNEQFF	TRBV21-1	TRBJ2-1	-	-
TGTGCCAGCAGTTACTCTAGCGGGGGGAGCGCCAAAAACATTCAGTACTTC	CASSYSSGGSAKNIQYF	TRBV6-5	TRBJ2-4	TRBD2	few
TGTGCCAGCAGTTTTGAACAGCCCCAGCATTTT	CASSFEQPQHF	TRBV27	TRBJ1-5	-	-
TGTGCCAGCAGGTCCGGGACAGGGTCCTACAATGAGCAGTTCTTC	CASRSGTGSYNEQFF	TRBV6-6	TRBJ2-1	TRBD1	-
TGTGCCAGCAGCGCCTCACCCCGGGACAGGGTCAAGACCCAGTACTTC	CASSASPRDRVKTQYF	TRBV9	TRBJ2-5	TRBD1	-
TGTGCCAGCAGTGGGAAGTGGGAGTTTACCTACGAGCAGTACTTC	CASSGKWEFTYEQYF	TRBV6-4	TRBJ2-7	-	-
TGCAGTGCCCCGCTTCTTCTCCCCGTTTCCTACAATGAGCAGTTCTTC	CSAPLLLPVSYNEQFF	TRBV20-1	TRBJ2-1	-	-
TGCGCCAGCAGAGGGGTCCCAGAGACCCAGTACTTC	CASRGVPETQYF	TRBV4-1	TRBJ2-5	-	few
TGCGCCAGCAGCTCGCAGGGCCTAGGCAATGAGCAGTACTTC	CASSSQGLGNEQYF	TRBV5-1	TRBJ2-5	-	-
TGCGCCAGCAGCCAAGATCCGACAGGGAATAATTCACCCCTCCACTTT	CASSQDPTGNNSPLHF	TRBV4-3	TRBJ1-6	TRBD1	-
TGTGCCAGCAGTCCGGTATTAAGGGAGCAGTACTTC	CASSPVLREQYF	TRBV28	TRBJ2-7	-	-
TGCAGCGTTGAGCCGCAGGGTAAGGGCTACACCTTC	CSVEPQGKGYTF	TRBV29-1	TRBJ1-2	-	few
TGCAGTGCTAGAGATAGGAGTCTTCGTGAAAAACTGTTTTTT	CSARDRSLREKLFF	TRBV20-1	TRBJ1-4	-	-
TGCAGTGCTAGAGACCTGGGCAGGGGGCCTGAGCTTTATTCACCCCTCCACTTT	CSARDLGRGPELYSPLHF	TRBV20-1	TRBJ1-6	TRBD1	-
TGTGCCGGCAGTCCCAGGACAGGGATAAACATTCAGTACTTC	CAGSPRTGINIQYF	TRBV12-3/TRBV12-4	TRBJ2-4	TRBD1	-
TGTGCCAACCATGCCGACCGCCAGCAGTACTTC	CANHADRQQYF	TRBV9	TRBJ2-5	-	-
TGTGCCAGCAGCTCGGGGACAGGGGGCAGCTCCTACGAGCAGTACTTC	CASSSGTGGSSYEQYF	TRBV7-2	TRBJ2-7	TRBD1	-
TGTGCCAGCAGTGGACAGGTCATGGGAGAGACCCAGTACTTC	CASSGQVMGETQYF	TRBV28	TRBJ2-5	TRBD1	-
TGTGCCACCAGCAGAGATTTGGGGGGCTATGGCTACACCTTC	CATSRDLGGYGYTF	TRBV15	TRBJ1-2	-	-
TGTGCCAGCAGTTTAATTGGGGGGTCAAGTGAGCAGTTCTTC	CASSLIGGSSEQFF	TRBV27	TRBJ2-1	-	-
TGTGCCATCAGTGATAGCGGGGAGTTGAATACGCAGTATTTT	CAISDSGELNTQYF	TRBV10-3	TRBJ2-3	TRBD2	-
TGTGCCAGCAAGTTAGTCAGGGCAGATGGCTACACCTTC	CASKLVRADGYTF	TRBV12-3/TRBV12-4	TRBJ1-2	-	few
TGCAGTGCCCAATCAAATACCAACCATCTACAGGGAGCTTTCTTT	CSAQSNTNHLQGAFF	TRBV20-1	TRBJ1-1	-	-
TGTGCCAGCAGCCAACTTGCCAGGGCAAGCGAGCAGTACTTC	CASSQLARASEQYF	TRBV14	TRBJ2-7	-	-
TGTGCCAGCAGTCACTCGAGTTCTGGCTATGGCTACACCTTC	CASSHSSSGYGYTF	TRBV6-6	TRBJ1-2	-	-
TGTGCCACCAGTGATCGACAGGGAGGAGAGACCCAGTACTTC	CATSDRQGGETQYF	TRBV24-1	TRBJ2-5	-	-
TGTGCCAGCAGCAAAGGGAACAGGAAGGTCACCTACGAGCAGTACTTC	CASSKGNRKVTYEQYF	TRBV21-1	TRBJ2-7	-	-
TGTGCCAGCAGCCCGGGACGGACAATCGGCTACACCTTC	CASSPGRTIGYTF	TRBV13	TRBJ1-2	-	-
TGTGCCAGCAGTTACTCACAGAACTACGAGCAGTACTTC	CASSYSQNYEQYF	TRBV6-6	TRBJ2-7	-	few
TGTGTCAGCTCGCGGAGGGCAGAGCAAGAGACCCAGTACTTC	CVSSRRAEQETQYF	TRBV18	TRBJ2-5	-	once
TGTGCCACCAGTGATTTGGGACTAGCGGGGAGCCCGAGGGGCACAGATACGCAGTATTTT	CATSDLGLAGSPRGTDTQYF	TRBV24-1	TRBJ2-3	TRBD2	-
TGTGCCAGCTCACCGAGACAGGGGTTAGATCAGGGCAATCAGCCCCAGCATTTT	CASSPRQGLDQGNQPQHF	TRBV18	TRBJ1-5	TRBD1	-
TGTGCCAGCAGTCCTCAAACCATAGGGACAGGCCTCCTCCTCTATGGCTACACCTTC	CASSPQTIGTGLLLYGYTF	TRBV2	TRBJ1-2	TRBD1	-
TGTGCCAGCAGCTACCTCCTTGAGAGGGGGAAGAGCTCCTACAATGAGCAGTTCTTC	CASSYLLERGKSSYNEQFF	TRBV12-3/TRBV12-4	TRBJ2-1	-	-
TGCAGTGCTCATGGTGGTTCGTCCAATAGCACAGATACGCAGTATTTT	CSAHGGSSNSTDTQYF	TRBV20-1	TRBJ2-3	-	-
TGTGCCAGCACCCTAGGGGACTCCTTCTACAATGAGCAGTTCTTC	CASTLGDSFYNEQFF	TRBV12-3/TRBV12-4	TRBJ2-1	-	-
TGTGCCAGCAGCTTATCGGGGGGGCAGAATGAGCAGTTCTTC	CASSLSGGQNEQFF	TRBV7-2	TRBJ2-1	TRBD2	-
TGTGCCAGCAGTTCTCCGGGTGGGGGGAGAACGAATGAGCAGTTCTTC	CASSSPGGGRTNEQFF	TRBV12-3/TRBV12-4	TRBJ2-1	-	few
TGCAGTGCTAGAGCCCCGAGGGGTATCTATGGCTACACCTTC	CSARAPRGIYGYTF	TRBV20-1	TRBJ1-2	-	-
TGTGCCAGCAGTTCCGGGAGCGGGCACTATGGCTACACCTTC	CASSSGSGHYGYTF	TRBV12-3/TRBV12-4	TRBJ1-2	-	-
TGCAGTGCTAGAGAGGCCAGGACTAGCACAGATACGCAGTATTTT	CSAREARTSTDTQYF	TRBV20-1	TRBJ2-3	-	few
TGCGCCAGCAGCTCTGAACCGGGACTAGTTCAAGAGACCCAGTACTTC	CASSSEPGLVQETQYF	TRBV5-1	TRBJ2-5	TRBD2	-
TGCAGTGCCCCCGGGACAGGGAAACAGCCCCAGCATTTT	CSAPGTGKQPQHF	TRBV20-1	TRBJ1-5	TRBD1	-
TGTGCCAGCTCACCTAGCACAGCCTACGAGCAGTACTTC	CASSPSTAYEQYF	TRBV18	TRBJ2-7	-	-
TGTGCCAGCACAGAGACGGTAATGTCCTACAATGAGCAGTTCTTC	CASTETVMSYNEQFF	TRBV2	TRBJ2-1	-	-
TGTGCCAGCAGCTTAGCCGTTCGCGGGGGAGCAAACAATGAGCAGTTCTTC	CASSLAVRGGANNEQFF	TRBV7-2	TRBJ2-1	TRBD2	few
TGTGCCAGCAGTGACCAGGGAACAAACCAGCCCCAGCATTTT	CASSDQGTNQPQHF	TRBV6-1	TRBJ1-5	-	-
TGTGCCAGCAGCTCCCCCCAGCGGACAGGGAGTACTGAAGCTTTCTTT	CASSSPQRTGSTEAFF	TRBV7-2	TRBJ1-1	TRBD1	-
TGTGCCAGCAGCCAAGCCCTGGTAGGTTACAATGAGCAGTTCTTC	CASSQALVGYNEQFF	TRBV4-2	TRBJ2-1	-	few
TGTGCCAGCAGCCGTGACAGGGTCCGGGATACGCAGTATTTT	CASSRDRVRDTQYF	TRBV7-2	TRBJ2-3	TRBD1	few
TGTGCCAGCAGTGAAACCCCCGGCTTGGGAAAACTGTTTTTT	CASSETPGLGKLFF	TRBV25-1	TRBJ1-4	-	few
TGTGCCATCAGTGAGACAGGGGCCCCAGCATCTACTGAAGCTTTCTTT	CAISETGAPASTEAFF	TRBV10-3	TRBJ1-1	TRBD1	-
TGTGCCAGTAGTATCACAGCAGCCAGCAATCAGCCCCAGCATTTT	CASSITAASNQPQHF	TRBV19	TRBJ1-5	-	-
TGTGCCAGCAGTTTTTCCCAGCCATGGACAGATACGCAGTATTTT	CASSFSQPWTDTQYF	TRBV28	TRBJ2-3	-	-